The 30 T cell receptor beta chains below all came from one sample that was sequenced in a study of early T cells in non-severe SARS-CoV-2 infection. TCRdb passed the 5' RACE reads through MiXCR, listing each CDR3 protein once. The sample records about 83,000 distinct CDR3 sequences, about 10% being singletons. This sample comprised whole blood, obtained at baseline. The receptors stem from an adult who was a healthcare worker with PCR-confirmed SARS-CoV-2 infection or an uninfected control (not recorded which).

This clonotype was seen more than once but under ten times. This chain uses TRBV15 with TRBJ2-7, with D tentatively TRBD1 (5 bases). The CDR3 runs to 14 residues. V was shortened by 0 bases and J by 4 bases, with 10 bases between the two germline ends. Germline-derived CDR1 and CDR2 are LNHNV and YYDKDF (reference sequence). As DNA, the CDR3 is TGTGCCACCAGCAGAGATCTGGGGCCTTACGAGCAGTACTTC. Its protein product is CATSRDLGPYEQYF.

This clonotype has just a few counts. This chain joins TRBV3-1 and TRBJ1-6; a weak D match, TRBD1 (6 bases). Trimming removed 2 bases at V and 5 bases at J, with 10 bases between. CDR1 and CDR2 from the germline V gene are LGHDT and YNNKEL (reference sequence). The CDR3 length is 15 residues. The CDR3 protein is CASSQKYRDNSPLHF. The CDR3 DNA sequence: TGTGCCAGCAGCCAAAAGTACAGGGATAATTCACCCCTCCACTTT.

This clonotype has a count of ten or more. This chain links TRBV5-4 with TRBJ1-1; 7 nucleotides agree with TRBD1. The CDR3 runs to 15 residues. The V and J ends lost 3 bases and 3 bases, in that order; junction bases with no gene match: 8. Germline CDR1 and CDR2: SGHNT and YYREEE (reference sequence). This CDR3 is CASSSPTGRDTEAFF. The CDR3 nucleotides read TGTGCCAGCAGCTCCCCGACAGGGAGGGACACTGAAGCTTTCTTT.

This clonotype was seen a handful of times. The J gene is TRBJ2-1, the V gene TRBV7-6; D may be TRBD1 or TRBD2 (5 bases each). The V gene lost 0 bases and the J gene lost 6 bases, with 12 bases spanning the gap. Per germline, CDR1 SGHVS and CDR2 FNYEAQ. The CDR3 totals 15 residues. The CDR3: CASSLAGTPGNEQFF. CDR3 DNA sequence: TGTGCCAGCAGCTTAGCGGGGACCCCGGGCAATGAGCAGTTCTTC. Supplemented by reference TRBV7-6 and TRBJ2-1, the full variable domain reads GAGVSQSPRYKVTKRGQDVALRCDPISGHVSLYWYRQALGQGPEFLTYFNYEAQQDKSGLPNDRFSAERPEGSISTLTIQRTEQRDSAMYRCASSLAGTPGNEQFFGPGTRLTVL.

The table lists this clonotype with a few counts. The chain recombines TRBV12-3 or TRBV12-4 with TRBJ2-5; D may be TRBD1 (5 bases). V was cut by 3 bases and J by 5 bases, with 10 bases left in between. This CDR3 spans 13 amino acids. The DNA of the CDR3 is TGTGCCAGCAGTTTGGCAGGGATCGAGACCCAGTACTTC. Translating gives CASSLAGIETQYF.

The sample holds many counts of this clonotype. J is TRBJ1-1 and V is TRBV7-9, with D possibly being TRBD1 (5 bases). This CDR3 spans 15 amino acids. Germline CDR1 and CDR2: SEHNR and FQNEAQ (reference sequence). V was shortened by 4 bases and J by 6 bases, with 18 bases between the two germline ends. CDR3 DNA sequence: TGTGCCAGCAGCTCCCTTGACGGGGGAGAGCCTGAAGCTTTCTTT. This translates into CASSSLDGGEPEAFF.

This clonotype has more than one count but fewer than ten. For the CDR3, the DNA is TGTGCCAGCGGAAGACTAGCGGGAGATTTGGATACGCAGTATTTT. It is translated as CASGRLAGDLDTQYF. J is TRBJ2-3 and V is TRBV27; 12 nucleotides align to TRBD2. J lost 6 bases, V lost 8 bases, and 9 bases had no gene match. This CDR3 spans 15 amino acids. The germline V gene encodes CDR1 MNHEY and CDR2 SMNVEV (reference sequence).

This clonotype has at least ten counts. V gene TRBV6-6 combines with J gene TRBJ2-5; 7 bases map to TRBD1. The V segment lost 7 bases and the J segment 4 bases; nucleotides outside the gene matches: 9. Germline CDR1 MNHNY, CDR2 SVGAGI (reference sequence). There are 14 residues in the CDR3. The CDR3 loop reads CASTSQGSGETQYF. For the CDR3, the DNA is TGTGCCAGCACCTCACAGGGGTCTGGAGAGACCCAGTACTTC.

This clonotype was picked up a small number of times. In nucleotides, the CDR3 is TGTGCCAGCACTAAATGGGACAGGGTTAATGACGAGCAGTACTTC. It specifies CASTKWDRVNDEQYF. This sequence joins TRBV27 and TRBJ2-7; 9 nucleotides align to TRBD1. This CDR3 region has 15 residues. Germline CDR1 reads MNHEY; CDR2 reads SMNVEV (reference sequence). The trim removed 7 bases at V and 5 bases at J, leaving 12 bases unmatched.

Many counts were recorded for this clonotype. The V call is TRBV28, the J call TRBJ2-7; D perhaps matches TRBD2 (6 bases). The CDR3 contains 15 residues. From germline, CDR1 is MDHEN and CDR2 SYDVKM. The germline V and J ends were trimmed by 4 bases and 0 bases, with 13 bases remaining between them. The CDR3 DNA sequence: TGTGCCAGCAGTTCGGGTGGAGGGGACTCCTACGAGCAGTACTTC. Translated, it gives CASSSGGGDSYEQYF.

V usage is TRBV11-3 and J usage is TRBJ2-1; D may be TRBD1 or TRBD2 (5 bases each). V lost 3 bases to trimming and J lost 3 bases, with 12 bases between them. The CDR3 covers 15 residues. Germline V lookup: CDR1 SGHNT, CDR2 YENEEA. The CDR3 protein is CASSFRASSYNEQFF. In DNA, the CDR3 is TGTGCCAGCAGCTTCAGGGCTAGCAGCTACAATGAGCAGTTCTTC.

This clonotype was observed many times. The CDR3 loop is CASSLTPLGNEQFF. The CDR3 DNA is TGTGCCAGCAGCCTCACCCCCCTGGGCAATGAGCAGTTCTTC. This chain uses TRBV27 with TRBJ2-1; D is ambiguous. Germline values: CDR1 MNHEY, CDR2 SMNVEV (reference sequence). CDR3 length: 14 residues. Trimming removed 6 bases at V and 6 bases at J, with 15 bases between.

The chain links TRBV11-2 to TRBJ2-5; D is ambiguous. V lost 5 bases to trimming and J lost 6 bases, with 22 bases between them. The CDR3 totals 16 residues. Germline V gives CDR1 SGHAT, CDR2 FQNNGV. CDR3 sequence: CASSVDGSGARKTQYF. The CDR3 nucleotides read TGTGCCAGCAGCGTCGATGGTTCGGGTGCAAGGAAGACCCAGTACTTC.

This clonotype was seen only a few times. The genes are TRBV3-1 and TRBJ2-7, with TRBD2 identical over 11 bases. The V segment lost 5 bases and the J segment 6 bases; nucleotides outside the gene matches: 6. Germline lookup yields CDR1 LGHDT and CDR2 YNNKEL (reference sequence). This CDR3 is 14 amino acids long. DNA of the CDR3: TGTGCCAGCAGCTTCGGACTAGCGGGTCCCGAGCAGTACTTC. Amino acid sequence: CASSFGLAGPEQYF.

This clonotype was counted ten times or more. The chain couples TRBV3-1 to TRBJ2-1; TRBD1 or TRBD2 may be the D gene (5 bases each). The CDR3 runs to 14 residues. Trimming left V 3 bases short and J 6 bases short, with 12 bases between. In germline, CDR1 is LGHDT, CDR2 YNNKEL (reference sequence). CDR3 nucleotide sequence: TGTGCCAGCAGCCAGAAGGGACGGCCCAATGAGCAGTTCTTC. It codes for CASSQKGRPNEQFF.

This clonotype has a handful of counts. The chain is built from TRBV12-3 or TRBV12-4 and TRBJ2-1; weak D call: TRBD2 (6 bases). This CDR3 region has 14 residues. The V end was cut by 6 bases, the J end by 0 bases, with 9 bases between. CDR3 in amino acids: CASSGGSSYNEQFF. Here the CDR3 DNA reads TGTGCCAGCAGCGGAGGGTCCTCCTACAATGAGCAGTTCTTC.

This clonotype was detected only a few times. The chain combines TRBV5-8 with TRBJ2-1; 11 bases map to TRBD2. The V gene end was trimmed by 0 bases and the J gene end by 4 bases; junction bases not matched to a gene: 6. Germline CDR1 reads SGHTS; CDR2 reads YDEGEE. The CDR3 has 17 residues. The CDR3 nucleotides are TGTGCCAGCAGCTTGGCCCGACTAGCGGGGCCTTACAATGAGCAGTTCTTC. It codes for CASSLARLAGPYNEQFF. The full variable domain, completed using reference TRBV5-8 and TRBJ2-1, is EAGVTQSPTHLIKTRGQQATLRCSPISGHTSVYWYQQALGLGLQFLLWYDEGEERNRGNFPPRFSGRQFPNYSSELNVNALELEDSALYLCASSLARLAGPYNEQFFGPGTRLTVL.

The chain uses TRBV28 and TRBJ1-2; TRBD1 is a possible D gene (5 bases). Germline loops: CDR1 MDHEN, CDR2 SYDVKM. Trimming shortened V by 7 bases and J by 4 bases, and 16 bases separated the two germline ends. This CDR3 spans 14 amino acids. CDR3 in amino acids: CASTGTLQGYGYTF. The CDR3 DNA is TGTGCCAGCACCGGGACCCTCCAGGGCTATGGCTACACCTTC.

This clonotype was seen ten or more times. V is TRBV7-8 and J is TRBJ2-1; 9 bases are shared with TRBD2. After removal of 3 bases from V and 4 bases from J, the junction contained 4 bases not matched to a gene. This CDR3 has 15 amino acids. Germline V lookup: CDR1 SGHVS, CDR2 FQNEAQ. The CDR3 coding sequence is TGTGCCAGCAGCTTGGGGCGGGAGGGGTACAATGAGCAGTTCTTC. It is translated as CASSLGREGYNEQFF.

This clonotype was detected many times. The chain joins TRBV7-9 to TRBJ1-3; D is unresolved. The CDR3 runs 16 residues. CDR1 is SEHNR and CDR2 is FQNEAQ in the germline V gene (reference sequence). V was trimmed by 5 bases and J by 0 bases, leaving 14 bases between them. In DNA form, the CDR3 reads TGTGCCAGCAGCGCCTCACTCAGCCGCTCTGGAAACACCATATATTTT. It translates to CASSASLSRSGNTIYF.

This clonotype was counted ten times or more. The rearrangement joins TRBV10-1 to TRBJ2-2; no reliable D call. Germline assignment: CDR1 WNHNN and CDR2 SYGVQD (reference sequence). The CDR3 totals 12 residues. Trimming took off 10 bases at V and 0 bases at J, with 6 bases between the two ends. CDR3 sequence: CATQSNTGELFF. The CDR3 DNA sequence: TGCGCCACCCAGTCGAACACCGGGGAGCTGTTTTTT.

This clonotype appeared many times. The V and J genes are TRBV7-6 and TRBJ2-2; D not resolved. V lost 8 bases to trimming and J lost 3 bases, with 7 bases between them. CDR1 is SGHVS, CDR2 FNYEAQ, per germline. The CDR3 consists of 12 residues. This CDR3 reads CASSRDTGELFF. CDR3 nucleotide sequence: TGTGCCAGCTCCCGAGACACCGGGGAGCTGTTTTTT.

This clonotype has more than one count but fewer than ten. In nucleotides, the CDR3 is TGTGCCAGCTCACCACCGACCTACGAGCAGTACTTC. As protein: CASSPPTYEQYF. The V gene is TRBV18, the J gene TRBJ2-7; no reliable D call. This CDR3 spans 12 amino acids. The germline V gene encodes CDR1 KGHSH and CDR2 LQKENI. The V end was cut by 0 bases, the J end by 2 bases, with 2 bases between.

The sample holds many counts of this clonotype. The genes are TRBV18 and TRBJ1-2; D possibly corresponds to TRBD1 (6 bases). Germline V gene sequence: CDR1 KGHSH, CDR2 LQKENI. The V and J ends lost 2 bases and 3 bases respectively, with 10 bases between them. This CDR3 is built from 14 residues. DNA of the CDR3: TGTGCCAGCTCACCAAGACAGGAACACTATGGCTACACCTTC. This gives the protein CASSPRQEHYGYTF.

V usage is TRBV20-1 and J usage is TRBJ1-2; the D is unclear. Per germline, CDR1 DFQATT and CDR2 SNEGSKA (reference sequence). V lost 5 bases and J lost 3, with 13 bases in between. The CDR3 consists of 13 residues. CDR3 loop: CSARALWHYGYTF. The CDR3 DNA reads TGCAGTGCTCGGGCCCTGTGGCACTATGGCTACACCTTC.

In this sample, this clonotype turned up a few times. The V and J genes are TRBV20-1 and TRBJ2-6, with no clear D. The V gene lost 0 bases and the J gene lost 2 bases, with 17 bases spanning the gap. The CDR3 covers 18 residues. Germline V gives CDR1 DFQATT, CDR2 SNEGSKA (reference sequence). CDR3 nucleotide sequence: TGCAGTGCTAGAGAGGGGTTAGATTTACTTACTGGGGCCAACGTCCTGACTTTC. Its translation is CSAREGLDLLTGANVLTF.

V and J are TRBV6-6 and TRBJ2-6; the D is unclear. V was cut by 0 bases and J by 0 bases, with 6 bases left in between. The CDR3 loop spans 16 amino acids. Germline V CDR1 and CDR2: MNHNY, SVGAGI (reference sequence). CDR3 sequence (DNA): TGTGCCAGCAGTTACTCCTCCAGCTCTGGGGCCAACGTCCTGACTTTC. It is translated as CASSYSSSSGANVLTF.

The chain carries TRBV6-1 and TRBJ2-5, with 8 bases that match TRBD1. Losses at the gene ends were 0 bases for V and 13 bases for J; bases not matched to a gene: 7. There are 13 residues in the CDR3. Germline V gives CDR1 MNHNS, CDR2 SASEGT. Written as DNA, the CDR3 is TGTGCCAGCAGTGAAGCGTGGCAGGGGGCTCGGTACTTC. Its protein product is CASSEAWQGARYF.

The chain is built from TRBV10-1 and TRBJ2-2, with 10 bases aligning to TRBD2. V gave up 2 bases and J gave up 6 bases; unmatched junction bases: 6. This CDR3 is 16 amino acids long. CDR1 WNHNN and CDR2 SYGVQD come from the germline V gene (reference sequence). For the CDR3, the DNA is TGCGCCAGCAGTGAGAGTTTAGCGGGAGGAGCCGGGGAGCTGTTTTTT. Translation gives CASSESLAGGAGELFF.

This clonotype has at least ten counts. The V and J genes are TRBV27 and TRBJ1-1; maybe TRBD1 (5 bases). Germline loops: CDR1 MNHEY, CDR2 SMNVEV (reference sequence). V was cut by 5 bases and J by 4 bases, with 14 bases left in between. The CDR3 loop spans 14 amino acids. The CDR3 protein is CASSPRGAGTEAFF. The CDR3 nucleotides are TGTGCCAGCAGTCCCCGGGGCGCGGGCACTGAAGCTTTCTTT.